One and the same sample provided the 16 T cell receptor beta chains below, sequenced in a study of cytomegalovirus exposure and HLA in healthy donors. The PCR used 60 Vbeta and 13 Jbeta primers. Some clones are missing from TCRdb's copy, which holds only in-frame ones; the method was immunoSEQ multiplex PCR. The sample contains roughly 170,000 clones, more than 65% of which appear only once. The source material was PBMCs. Receptors originate from a male donor in good health and CMV-seronegative.

The chain has TRBV19 and TRBJ1-1; no clear D gene. This CDR3 is 13 amino acids long. Germline CDR1 is LNHDA and CDR2 is SQIVND (reference sequence). The germline V and J ends were trimmed by 10 bases and 4 bases, with 16 bases remaining between them. CDR3 loop: CATRTPQATEAFF. DNA of the CDR3: TGTGCCACCCGGACTCCTCAGGCCACTGAAGCTTTCTTT.

The V call is TRBV5-6, the J call TRBJ2-5; the match to TRBD1 covers 8 bases. The V gene end was trimmed by 4 bases and the J gene end by 5 bases; junction bases not matched to a gene: 13. Per germline, CDR1 SGHDT and CDR2 YYEEEE. The CDR3 is 16 amino acids. CDR3 region: CASSELQGARLETQYF. The CDR3 region has the DNA TGTGCCAGCAGCGAACTGCAGGGGGCGCGCCTGGAGACCCAGTACTTC.

The rearrangement joins TRBV19 to TRBJ1-2, with 8 bases lining up with TRBD1. The junction had 5 bases not matched to a gene; V was cut back by 8 bases and J by 6 bases. The CDR3 is 12 residues long. Germline CDR1 LNHDA, CDR2 SQIVND (reference sequence). The CDR3: CASVGQGHGYTF. In DNA, the CDR3 is TGTGCCAGTGTCGGACAGGGACATGGCTACACCTTC.

The chain carries TRBV7-3 and TRBJ2-5; TRBD2 matches at 7 bases. The V and J ends lost 5 bases and 4 bases, in that order; junction bases with no gene match: 7. The CDR3 covers 14 residues. CDR1 SGHTA and CDR2 FQGTGA come from the germline V gene. CDR3 DNA: TGTGCCAGCAGCGTCGCAGCGGGAAGAGAGACCCAGTACTTC. It yields the protein CASSVAAGRETQYF.

The rearrangement links TRBV7-6 to TRBJ1-5; D unresolved. V lost 0 bases and J lost 5, with 8 bases in between. Germline CDR1 and CDR2: SGHVS and FNYEAQ. This CDR3 contains 14 residues. CDR3 sequence reads: CASSLAHIDQPQHF. The CDR3 DNA reads TGTGCCAGCAGCTTAGCGCATATAGATCAGCCCCAGCATTTT.

In the case of this clone: Relative to the germline gene, one junction end is altered; a read error may explain this. V usage is TRBV7-9 and J usage is TRBJ1-5; 7 bases match TRBD1. The CDR3 extends over 17 amino acids. CDR1 is SEHNR, CDR2 FQNEAQ, per germline (reference sequence). The CDR3: CSSSLWTGQHSNQPQHF. For the CDR3, the DNA is TGTTCCAGCAGCCTCTGGACAGGACAACATAGCAATCAGCCCCAGCATTTT. Full variable domain (rest looked up from reference TRBV7-9 and TRBJ1-5): DTGVSQNPRHKITKRGQNVTFRCDPISEHNRLYWYRQTLGQGPEFLTYFQNEAQLEKSRLLSDRFSAERPKGSFSTLEIQRTEQGDSAMYLCSSSLWTGQHSNQPQHFGDGTRLSIL.

This clone was found a few times. The chain links TRBV28 to TRBJ1-2; 10 bases agree with TRBD1. CDR3 length equals 14 residues. Germline V gene lookup returns CDR1 MDHEN and CDR2 SYDVKM. Trimming cost V 3 bases and J 6 bases; bases outside gene matches: 4. The CDR3 loop is CASSLEDRGNGYTF. The CDR3 nucleotides read TGTGCCAGCAGTTTGGAGGACAGGGGGAATGGCTACACCTTC.

The chain has TRBV4-2 and TRBJ2-7; D is uncertain. The CDR3 length is 14 residues. V lost 1 base to trimming and J lost 2 bases, with 9 bases between them. Per the germline V gene, CDR1 is LGHNA and CDR2 is YNFKEQ. The CDR3 DNA is TGTGCCAGCAGCCAAGTTTACAGTCCCTACGAGCAGTACTTC. This gives the protein CASSQVYSPYEQYF.

Details on this clone: At the DNA level, this CDR3 is encoded by other sequences in the same sample as well. The chain is built from TRBV29-1 and TRBJ2-7; no definite D call. Trimming shortened V by 0 bases and J by 4 bases, and 7 bases separated the two germline ends. This CDR3 is built from 12 residues. The germline V gene encodes CDR1 SQVTM and CDR2 ANQGSEA. The DNA for the CDR3 is TGCAGCGTTGAAGATCGGGTATACGAGCAGTACTTC. Residues: CSVEDRVYEQYF.

This clone has only a few counts. The V call is TRBV25-1, the J call TRBJ2-7, with D maybe TRBD1 (5 bases). The V and J ends lost 2 bases and 0 bases respectively, with 8 bases between them. The germline gives CDR1 MGHDK, CDR2 SYGVNS. The CDR3 is 14 residues long. The CDR3 DNA is TGTGCCAGCAGTGAAACAGGCCCCTCCTACGAGCAGTACTTC. It codes for CASSETGPSYEQYF.

The J gene is TRBJ1-2, the V gene TRBV5-4; D remains unclear. This CDR3 comprises 14 residues. Germline V gives CDR1 SGHNT, CDR2 YYREEE (reference sequence). V shed 4 bases and J shed 2 bases, with 12 bases lying between them. For the CDR3, the DNA is TGTGCCAGCAGCCCGGGGTTCGTGAACTATGGCTACACCTTC. Its protein product is CASSPGFVNYGYTF.

The chain uses TRBV6-5 and TRBJ1-3; D is unclear. V shed 6 bases and J shed 4 bases, with 16 bases lying between them. Germline CDR1 MNHEY, CDR2 SVGAGI. The CDR3 has 15 residues. The CDR3 sequence: CASRSPGRTGNTIYF. CDR3 DNA: TGTGCCAGCAGATCCCCGGGTAGAACAGGAAACACCATATATTTT.

The chain carries TRBV29-1 and TRBJ2-1, with 12 bases lining up with TRBD2. CDR3 length: 14 residues. Germline CDR1 is SQVTM and CDR2 is ANQGSEA. The ends lost 6 bases at V and 12 bases at J; junction bases unmatched: 12. The CDR3 is CSVRPRLAGVGQFF. The CDR3 coding sequence is TGCAGCGTGCGACCCCGACTAGCGGGAGTTGGGCAGTTCTTC.

This chain connects TRBV6-6 to TRBJ2-5; D is unresolved. The germline V gene encodes CDR1 MNHNY and CDR2 SVGAGI (reference sequence). This CDR3 contains 14 residues. V was pared by 0 bases and J by 1 base, with 6 bases between. The CDR3 bases are TGTGCCAGCAGTTACTCAGAGGTCCAAGAGACCCAGTACTTC. Its translation: CASSYSEVQETQYF.

The chain employs TRBV28 and TRBJ1-5; D may be TRBD1 (5 bases). Germline V lookup: CDR1 MDHEN, CDR2 SYDVKM. V was cut by 3 bases and J by 7 bases, with 19 bases left in between. The CDR3 consists of 16 residues. The CDR3 loop is CASSFRGVTSRQPQHF. CDR3 bases: TGTGCCAGCAGTTTTCGGGGGGTCACGTCCAGGCAGCCCCAGCATTTT.

The V gene is TRBV9, the J gene TRBJ2-3; D gene uncertain. Germline CDR1 SGDLS, CDR2 YYNGEE. This CDR3 has 15 amino acids. Trimming took 3 bases from V and 0 from J, leaving 11 bases between them. This CDR3 reads CASSGTATSTDTQYF. CDR3 nucleotide sequence: TGTGCCAGCAGCGGTACAGCCACTAGCACAGATACGCAGTATTTT.